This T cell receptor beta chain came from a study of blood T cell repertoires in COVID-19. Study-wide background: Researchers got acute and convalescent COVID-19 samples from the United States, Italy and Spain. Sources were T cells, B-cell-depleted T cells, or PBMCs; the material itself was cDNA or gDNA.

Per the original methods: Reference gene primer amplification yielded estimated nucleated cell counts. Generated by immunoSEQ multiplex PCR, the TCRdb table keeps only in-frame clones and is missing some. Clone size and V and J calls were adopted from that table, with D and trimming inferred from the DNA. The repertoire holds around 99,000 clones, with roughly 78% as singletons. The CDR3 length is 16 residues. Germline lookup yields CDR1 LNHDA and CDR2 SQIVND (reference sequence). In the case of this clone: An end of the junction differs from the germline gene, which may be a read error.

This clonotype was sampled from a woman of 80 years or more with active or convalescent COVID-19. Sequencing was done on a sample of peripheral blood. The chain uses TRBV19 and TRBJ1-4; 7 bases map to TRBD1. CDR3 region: CASSSGQAPSNEKLFF. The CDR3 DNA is TGTGCCAGTAGTAGCGGACAGGCCCCTTCTAATGAGAAACTGTTTTTT.